What follows are 25 T cell receptor beta chains derived from one specimen sequenced in a study of T cells in Graves' hyperthyroidism and ophthalmopathy. RNA transcripts provided the source from which TCR beta CDR3 regions were amplified. TCR CDR3 underwent first-round RT-PCR with the HTBI primer set. TCRdb reprocessed the multiplex PCR reads via MiXCR and lists one record per CDR3 protein. The table shows over 300,000 distinct CDR3 sequences, with roughly 13% occurring only once. Sequenced material: blood. The receptors derive from a woman aged 60-75 years with Graves' hyperthyroidism.

Ten or more counts support this clonotype. The chain carries TRBV6-4 and TRBJ2-1; the D is unclear. The CDR3 covers 13 residues. V was clipped by 3 bases and J by 3 bases, with 6 bases between them. CDR1 is MRHNA and CDR2 is SNTAGT in the germline V gene. The chain's CDR3 is CASSDKDYNEQFF. In nucleotides, the CDR3 is TGTGCCAGCAGTGATAAGGACTACAATGAGCAGTTCTTC.

This clonotype was picked up a small number of times. The CDR3 protein is CASSFDSRNTGELFF. The CDR3 bases are TGTGCCAGTAGTTTCGACAGCCGGAACACCGGGGAGCTGTTTTTT. The rearrangement links TRBV19 to TRBJ2-2; the D gene is possibly TRBD1 (5 bases). The CDR3 has 15 residues. Germline assignment: CDR1 LNHDA and CDR2 SQIVND (reference sequence). Trimming left V 5 bases short and J 1 base short, with 11 bases between.

In this sample, this clonotype turned up many times. V is TRBV18 and J is TRBJ1-4; TRBD1 is a possible D gene (6 bases). The CDR3 has 15 amino acids. V lost 3 bases and J lost 4, with 12 bases in between. Germline CDR1 KGHSH, CDR2 LQKENI. The CDR3 region is CASSPDRGGNEKLFF. CDR3 bases: TGTGCCAGCTCACCCGACCGAGGGGGTAATGAAAAACTGTTTTTT.

This clonotype was seen repeatedly, ten times or more. The rearrangement uses TRBV20-1 and TRBJ1-1; D may be TRBD1 (6 bases). Per the germline V gene, CDR1 is DFQATT and CDR2 is SNEGSKA (reference sequence). The ends were cut back, 1 base at V and 1 base at J, with 13 bases in the middle. The CDR3 is 15 amino acids. CDR3 sequence: CSARAPRGGNTEAFF. The CDR3 coding sequence is TGCAGTGCTAGAGCGCCCAGGGGAGGGAACACTGAAGCTTTCTTT.

This clonotype was counted ten times or more. The rearrangement uses TRBV20-1 and TRBJ2-2; D is uncertain. The CDR3 covers 15 residues. Germline loops: CDR1 DFQATT, CDR2 SNEGSKA (reference sequence). Deletions cut 0 bases from V and 4 bases from J, with 12 bases between. CDR3 coding DNA: TGCAGTGCTAGAGACGAGATTTTGGGCACCGGGGAGCTGTTTTTT. It yields the protein CSARDEILGTGELFF.

This clonotype was detected many times. The chain couples TRBV12-3 or TRBV12-4 to TRBJ1-1; D remains ambiguous. CDR3 length: 14 amino acids. Trimming stripped 6 bases from V and 4 bases from J, with 15 bases between. In nucleotides, the CDR3 is TGTGCCAGCAGACCTGCCGCAGTATTCACTGAAGCTTTCTTT. Its translation is CASRPAAVFTEAFF.

This clonotype was recorded a few times. The rearrangement joins TRBV24-1 to TRBJ2-3; D gene ambiguous. The ends were cut back, 2 bases at V and 2 bases at J, with 7 bases in the middle. From germline, CDR1 is KGHDR and CDR2 SFDVKD. The CDR3 extends over 14 amino acids. CDR3 residues: CATSDWRSTDTQYF. The CDR3 DNA reads TGTGCCACCAGTGATTGGCGGTCCACAGATACGCAGTATTTT.

Many counts were recorded for this clonotype. This chain uses TRBV27 with TRBJ2-7; D uncertain. The germline gives CDR1 MNHEY, CDR2 SMNVEV (reference sequence). Deletions cut 4 bases from V and 3 bases from J, with 19 bases between. The length of the CDR3 is 16 residues. As DNA, the CDR3 is TGTGCCAGCAGTTCCCTCCCCGGTGTTGCCGACTACGAGCAGTACTTC. Translated: CASSSLPGVADYEQYF.

The sample holds many counts of this clonotype. This chain links TRBV6-2 or TRBV6-3 with TRBJ2-1, with 7 bases fitting TRBD2. The CDR3 is 16 amino acids. With V trimmed by 2 bases and J by 9 bases, 13 bases remained unmatched. The germline V gene encodes CDR1 MNHEY and CDR2 SVGEGT. The CDR3 spells CASSYPGGLGVGEQFF. CDR3 coding DNA: TGTGCCAGCAGTTACCCAGGTGGACTAGGGGTCGGTGAGCAGTTCTTC.

This clonotype was found a few times. V is TRBV7-6 and J is TRBJ1-1; D is ambiguous. The ends were cut back, 5 bases at V and 3 bases at J, with 13 bases in the middle. Per the germline V gene, CDR1 is SGHVS and CDR2 is FNYEAQ. The CDR3 covers 14 residues. The CDR3, as DNA: TGTGCCAGCAGCCTGAGCCCCGGGTACACTGAAGCTTTCTTT. This encodes CASSLSPGYTEAFF.

The sample holds a few counts of this clonotype. The chain recombines TRBV9 with TRBJ2-7; 7 nucleotides line up with TRBD2. The CDR3 runs 15 residues. V lost 0 bases to trimming and J lost 0 bases; unmatched junction nucleotides: 3. Per germline, CDR1 SGDLS and CDR2 YYNGEE. The CDR3 spells CASSVDGGSSYEQYF. The CDR3, as DNA: TGTGCCAGCAGCGTAGATGGCGGGAGCTCCTACGAGCAGTACTTC.

This clonotype has at least ten counts. The chain employs TRBV5-1 and TRBJ2-7; D is possibly TRBD1 or TRBD2 (5 bases each). V dropped 0 bases and J dropped 5 bases, with 18 bases sitting between them. The CDR3 totals 16 residues. Germline-derived CDR1 and CDR2 are SGHRS and YFSETQ. CDR3 in amino acids: CASSLVGRVGPDEQYF. The CDR3 DNA sequence: TGCGCCAGCAGCTTGGTAGGCAGGGTGGGACCCGACGAGCAGTACTTC.

This clonotype was counted between two and nine times. The chain combines TRBV5-1 with TRBJ2-1; D remains ambiguous. V lost 1 base and J 2 bases, leaving 10 bases between the germline ends. The CDR3 runs to 15 residues. The V gene's germline CDR1 is SGHRS and CDR2 YFSETQ. The CDR3 region is CASSLYSLAYNEQFF. The CDR3 nucleotides read TGCGCCAGCAGCTTGTACTCCCTAGCCTACAATGAGCAGTTCTTC.

This clonotype occurred many times. The chain joins TRBV11-3 to TRBJ2-1; D gene uncertain. Germline CDR1 reads SGHNT; CDR2 reads YENEEA. V gave up 2 bases and J gave up 7 bases, with 6 bases separating them. This CDR3 has 12 residues. The CDR3 sequence: CASSLYPNEQFF. Written as DNA, the CDR3 is TGTGCCAGCAGCTTATACCCTAATGAGCAGTTCTTC.

V and J are TRBV24-1 and TRBJ2-2; possibly TRBD2 for D (6 bases). The CDR3 extends over 16 amino acids. V lost 1 base, J lost 3 bases, and 11 bases lay in between. The V gene's germline CDR1 is KGHDR and CDR2 SFDVKD. The CDR3 here is CATSDFGGTYTGELFF. In DNA, the CDR3 is TGTGCCACCAGTGATTTCGGAGGGACTTACACCGGGGAGCTGTTTTTT.

The table lists this clonotype with a few counts. V gene TRBV9 combines with J gene TRBJ1-5; D may be TRBD1 (5 bases). From germline, CDR1 is SGDLS and CDR2 YYNGEE. The CDR3 has 15 residues. Trimming pared 0 bases from V and 2 bases from J, leaving 9 bases between. CDR3 residues: CASSVAGEGNQPQHF. The CDR3 bases are TGTGCCAGCAGCGTAGCGGGGGAGGGCAATCAGCCCCAGCATTTT.

This clonotype was seen a handful of times. The rearrangement uses TRBV9 and TRBJ2-5; 8 nucleotides match TRBD2. The ends lost 3 bases at V and 5 bases at J; junction bases unmatched: 6. The CDR3 runs to 14 residues. Germline V gene lookup returns CDR1 SGDLS and CDR2 YYNGEE. CDR3: CASSARTSTETQYF. The DNA for the CDR3 is TGTGCCAGCAGCGCACGGACTAGCACCGAGACCCAGTACTTC.

This chain joins TRBV12-3 or TRBV12-4 and TRBJ2-2, with 7 bases matching TRBD1. The V and J ends lost 6 bases and 4 bases, in that order; junction bases with no gene match: 8. The CDR3 has 15 amino acids. The CDR3 reads CASSSFDRATGELFF. CDR3 nucleotide sequence: TGTGCCAGCAGCTCCTTCGACAGGGCCACCGGGGAGCTGTTTTTT.

Ten or more counts support this clonotype. The V and J genes are TRBV27 and TRBJ2-6, with 7 nucleotides matching TRBD1. Trimming removed 0 bases from V and 2 bases from J; junction bases left unmatched: 7. Germline loops: CDR1 MNHEY, CDR2 SMNVEV (reference sequence). The CDR3 is 18 amino acids. DNA for the CDR3: TGTGCCAGCAGTTTATCGAGACAGGGCGAAGCTGGGGCCAACGTCCTGACTTTC. This gives the protein CASSLSRQGEAGANVLTF.

Many counts were recorded for this clonotype. Without the conserved terminal phenylalanine or tryptophan, this CDR3 likely stems from a read error. CDR3 sequence: CASSAQSDRGFRPLHL. The CDR3 nucleotides read TGTGCCAGCAGTGCCCAGTCGGACAGGGGGTTTCGACCCCTCCACCTT. This chain uses TRBV2 with TRBJ1-6, with 10 bases lining up with TRBD1. The CDR3 has 16 residues. Germline CDR1 and CDR2: SNHLY and FYNNEI. J lost 12 bases, V lost 4 bases, and 12 bases had no gene match.

This clonotype has more than one count but fewer than ten. The rearrangement links TRBV5-1 to TRBJ2-5, with no clear D. CDR1 and CDR2 (germline): SGHRS, YFSETQ. V lost 2 bases and J 6 bases, leaving 14 bases between the germline ends. CDR3 size: 14 residues. In nucleotides, the CDR3 is TGCGCCAGCAGCTTTTCGCCGGAAACTCAGACCCAGTACTTC. It encodes CASSFSPETQTQYF.

This clonotype was observed a few times. The chain has TRBV24-1 and TRBJ2-2; possibly TRBD2 for D (7 bases). V lost 9 bases, J lost 6 bases, and 13 bases lay in between. The CDR3 extends over 13 amino acids. CDR1 and CDR2 (germline): KGHDR, SFDVKD. CDR3 bases: TGTGCCACCGAGAGGGGGGGTGCCGGGGAGCTGTTTTTT. As protein: CATERGGAGELFF.

This clonotype was seen only a few times. The chain has TRBV6-1 and TRBJ2-1; no reliable D call. The V end was cut by 6 bases, the J end by 8 bases, with 11 bases between. The CDR3 has 12 residues. CDR1 and CDR2 from the germline V gene are MNHNS and SASEGT. The CDR3 DNA sequence: TGTGCCAGCAGCGCGAGTGGGGATGAGCAGTTCTTC. Protein: CASSASGDEQFF.

There are many counts of this clonotype. The rearrangement uses TRBV4-1 and TRBJ2-7; possibly TRBD1 or TRBD2 for D (5 bases each). Germline V gene lookup returns CDR1 MGHRA and CDR2 YSYEKL. This CDR3 has 15 residues. V lost 4 bases and J 3 bases, leaving 16 bases between the germline ends. As DNA, the CDR3 is TGCGCCAGCAGCCGCGAAGGGACGGGAATCTACGAGCAGTACTTC. The encoded protein is CASSREGTGIYEQYF.

This clonotype showed up just a few times. The chain has TRBV24-1 and TRBJ2-5; D is unclear. CDR3 length equals 13 residues. Trimming stripped 4 bases from V and 5 bases from J, with 10 bases between. Germline loops: CDR1 KGHDR, CDR2 SFDVKD. The CDR3 sequence is CATSDPNTETQYF. The CDR3 coding sequence is TGTGCCACCAGTGACCCAAATACGGAGACCCAGTACTTC.